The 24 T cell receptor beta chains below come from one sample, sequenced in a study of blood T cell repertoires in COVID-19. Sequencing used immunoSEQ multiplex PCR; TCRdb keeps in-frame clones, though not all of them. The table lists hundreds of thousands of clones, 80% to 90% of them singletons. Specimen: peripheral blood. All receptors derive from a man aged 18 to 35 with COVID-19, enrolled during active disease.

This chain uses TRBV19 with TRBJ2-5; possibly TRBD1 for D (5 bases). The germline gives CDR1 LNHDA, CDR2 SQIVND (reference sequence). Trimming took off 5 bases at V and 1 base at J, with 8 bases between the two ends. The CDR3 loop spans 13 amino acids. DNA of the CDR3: TGTGCCAGTAGTCAGGGTCTCCAAGAGACCCAGTACTTC. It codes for CASSQGLQETQYF.

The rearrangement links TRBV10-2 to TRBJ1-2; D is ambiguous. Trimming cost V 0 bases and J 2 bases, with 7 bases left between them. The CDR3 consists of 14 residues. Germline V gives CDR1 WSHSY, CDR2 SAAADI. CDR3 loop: CASSESGRNYGYTF. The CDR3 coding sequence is TGCGCCAGCAGTGAGTCGGGCAGAAACTATGGCTACACCTTC.

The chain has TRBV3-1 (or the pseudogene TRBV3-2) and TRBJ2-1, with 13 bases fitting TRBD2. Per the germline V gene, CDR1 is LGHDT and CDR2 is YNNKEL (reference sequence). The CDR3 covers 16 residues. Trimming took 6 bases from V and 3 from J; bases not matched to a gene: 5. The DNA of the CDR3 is TGTGCCAGCAGGCGGGGACTAGCGGGGTTCTACAATGAGCAGTTCTTC. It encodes CASRRGLAGFYNEQFF.

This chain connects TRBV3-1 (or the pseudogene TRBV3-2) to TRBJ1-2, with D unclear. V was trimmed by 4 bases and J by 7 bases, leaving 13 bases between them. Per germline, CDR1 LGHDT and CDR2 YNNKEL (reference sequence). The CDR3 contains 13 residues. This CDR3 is CASSLTQDSGYTF. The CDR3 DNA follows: TGTGCCAGCAGCCTCACCCAGGACTCTGGCTACACCTTC.

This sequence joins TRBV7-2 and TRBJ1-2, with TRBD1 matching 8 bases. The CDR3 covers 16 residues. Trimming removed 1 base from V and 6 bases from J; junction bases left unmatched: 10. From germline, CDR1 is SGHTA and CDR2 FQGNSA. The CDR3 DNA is TGTGCCAGCAGCTTAGGCGGGGCAGGGGGCGTGAATGGCTACACCTTC. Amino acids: CASSLGGAGGVNGYTF.

CDR3 DNA: TGTGCCAGCAGCCAATTTCGGGGGGACTCCTACGAGCAGTACTTC. Protein: CASSQFRGDSYEQYF. The rearrangement joins TRBV4-2 to TRBJ2-7; 7 nucleotides align to TRBD2. With 2 bases clipped from V and 0 bases from J, the junction kept 4 bases outside the gene matches. The germline gives CDR1 LGHNA, CDR2 YNFKEQ. This CDR3 contains 15 residues.

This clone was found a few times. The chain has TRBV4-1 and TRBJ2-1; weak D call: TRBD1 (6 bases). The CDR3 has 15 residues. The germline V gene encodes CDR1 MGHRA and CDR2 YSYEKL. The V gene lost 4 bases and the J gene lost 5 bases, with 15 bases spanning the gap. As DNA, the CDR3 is TGCGCCAGCAGCCCTAGGACAGTGGACCACAATGAGCAGTTCTTC. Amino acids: CASSPRTVDHNEQFF.

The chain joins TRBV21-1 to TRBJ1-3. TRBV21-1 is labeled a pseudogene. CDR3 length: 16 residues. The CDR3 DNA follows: TGTGCCATTTCATCCTCGGAGGGGACCTCTGGAAACACCATATATTTT. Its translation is CAISSSEGTSGNTIYF.

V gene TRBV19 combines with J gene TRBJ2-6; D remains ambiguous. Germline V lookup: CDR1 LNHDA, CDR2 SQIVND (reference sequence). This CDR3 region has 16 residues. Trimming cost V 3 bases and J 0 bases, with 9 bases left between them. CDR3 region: CASSIDILSGANVLTF. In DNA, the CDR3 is TGTGCCAGTAGTATTGACATCCTCTCTGGGGCCAACGTCCTGACTTTC.

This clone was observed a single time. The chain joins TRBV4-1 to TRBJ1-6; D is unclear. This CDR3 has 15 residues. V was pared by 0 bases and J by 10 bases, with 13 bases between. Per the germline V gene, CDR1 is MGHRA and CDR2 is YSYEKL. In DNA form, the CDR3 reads TGCGCCAGCAGCCAAGATAGCCCAGAAAAATCACCCCTCCACTTT. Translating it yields CASSQDSPEKSPLHF.

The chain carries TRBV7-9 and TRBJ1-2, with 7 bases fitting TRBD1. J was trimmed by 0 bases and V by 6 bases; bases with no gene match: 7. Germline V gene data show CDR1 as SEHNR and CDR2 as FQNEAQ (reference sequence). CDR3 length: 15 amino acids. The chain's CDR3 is CASRKTGQANYGYTF. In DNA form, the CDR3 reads TGTGCCAGCAGGAAGACAGGGCAAGCTAACTATGGCTACACCTTC. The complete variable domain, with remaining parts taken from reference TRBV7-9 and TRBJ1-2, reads DTGVSQNPRHKITKRGQNVTFRCDPISEHNRLYWYRQTLGQGPEFLTYFQNEAQLEKSRLLSDRFSAERPKGSFSTLEIQRTEQGDSAMYLCASRKTGQANYGYTFGSGTRLTVV.

The CDR3 protein is CASSVAAGATDTQYF. CDR3 DNA: TGTGCCAGCAGCGTAGCAGCGGGCGCTACAGATACGCAGTATTTT. V is TRBV9 and J is TRBJ2-3; D perhaps matches TRBD2 (6 bases). Germline CDR1 SGDLS, CDR2 YYNGEE. The CDR3 has 15 residues. V shed 0 bases and J shed 3 bases, with 11 bases lying between them. Drawing the rest from reference TRBV9 and TRBJ2-3, the complete variable domain is DSGVTQTPKHLITATGQRVTLRCSPRSGDLSVYWYQQSLDQGLQFLIQYYNGEERAKGNILERFSAQQFPDLHSELNLSSLELGDSALYFCASSVAAGATDTQYFGPGTRLTVL.

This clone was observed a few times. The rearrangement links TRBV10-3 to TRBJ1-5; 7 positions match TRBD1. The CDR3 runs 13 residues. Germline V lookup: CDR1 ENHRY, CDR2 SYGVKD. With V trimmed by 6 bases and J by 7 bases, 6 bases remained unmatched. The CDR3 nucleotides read TGTGCCATCAGAGGGGGCGAGAAACAGCCCCAGCATTTT. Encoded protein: CAIRGGEKQPQHF.

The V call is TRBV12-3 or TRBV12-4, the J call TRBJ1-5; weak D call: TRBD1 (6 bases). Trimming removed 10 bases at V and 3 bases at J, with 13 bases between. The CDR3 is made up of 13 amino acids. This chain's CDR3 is CATARGTNQPQHF. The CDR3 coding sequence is TGTGCCACCGCCAGGGGCACCAATCAGCCCCAGCATTTT.

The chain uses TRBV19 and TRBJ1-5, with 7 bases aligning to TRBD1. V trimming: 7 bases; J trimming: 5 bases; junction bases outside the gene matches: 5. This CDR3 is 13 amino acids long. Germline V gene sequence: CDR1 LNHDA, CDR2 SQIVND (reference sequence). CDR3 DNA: TGTGCCAGTATTCGACAGGGCGATCAGCCCCAGCATTTT. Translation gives CASIRQGDQPQHF. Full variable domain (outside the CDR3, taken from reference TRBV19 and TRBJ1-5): DGGITQSPKYLFRKEGQNVTLSCEQNLNHDAMYWYRQDPGQGLRLIYYSQIVNDFQKGDIAEGYSVSREKKESFPLTVTSAQKNPTAFYLCASIRQGDQPQHFGDGTRLSIL.

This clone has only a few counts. The CDR3 protein is CASSPPGTGGEVGAFF. CDR3 nucleotide sequence: TGTGCCAGCAGCCCGCCCGGGACAGGGGGCGAAGTAGGTGCTTTCTTT. The gene calls are TRBV14 and TRBJ1-1; 12 nucleotides agree with TRBD1. The CDR3 length is 16 residues. From germline, CDR1 is SGHDN and CDR2 FVKESK. The V segment lost 4 bases and the J segment 11 bases; nucleotides outside the gene matches: 14.

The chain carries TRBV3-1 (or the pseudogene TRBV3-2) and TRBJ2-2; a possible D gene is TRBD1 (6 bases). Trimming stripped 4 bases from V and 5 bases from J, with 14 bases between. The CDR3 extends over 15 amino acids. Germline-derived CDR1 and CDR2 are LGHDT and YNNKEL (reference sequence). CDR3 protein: CASSLSGVGTGELFF. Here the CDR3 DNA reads TGTGCCAGCAGCCTTTCAGGGGTCGGGACCGGGGAGCTGTTTTTT.

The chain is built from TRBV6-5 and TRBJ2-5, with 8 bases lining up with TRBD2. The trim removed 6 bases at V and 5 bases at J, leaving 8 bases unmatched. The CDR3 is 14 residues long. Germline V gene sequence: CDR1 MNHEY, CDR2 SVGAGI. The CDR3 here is CASRSLPSGETQYF. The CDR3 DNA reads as TGTGCCAGCAGGTCCCTCCCTAGCGGGGAGACCCAGTACTTC.

Here the CDR3 reads CASSTTIQETQYF. As DNA, the CDR3 is TGTGCCAGTAGCACGACTATTCAAGAGACCCAGTACTTC. The chain is built from TRBV19 and TRBJ2-5; possible D gene TRBD2, 5 bases. CDR1 and CDR2 from the germline V gene are LNHDA and SQIVND (reference sequence). The CDR3 covers 13 residues. The V and J ends lost 6 bases and 2 bases respectively, with 10 bases between them.

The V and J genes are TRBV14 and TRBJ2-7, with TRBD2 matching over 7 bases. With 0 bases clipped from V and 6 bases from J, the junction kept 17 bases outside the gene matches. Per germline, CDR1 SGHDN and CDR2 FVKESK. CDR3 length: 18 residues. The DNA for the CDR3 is TGTGCCAGCAGCCAAGATCTGCGGCGGACTAGGGACGTTCCCGAGCAGTACTTC. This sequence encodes CASSQDLRRTRDVPEQYF.

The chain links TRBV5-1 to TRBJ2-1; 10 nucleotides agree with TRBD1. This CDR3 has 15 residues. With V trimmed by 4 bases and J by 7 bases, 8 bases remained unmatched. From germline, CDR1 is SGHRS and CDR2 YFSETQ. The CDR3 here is CASSIGTGDRNEQFF. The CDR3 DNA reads TGCGCCAGCAGCATCGGGACAGGGGATAGGAATGAGCAGTTCTTC.

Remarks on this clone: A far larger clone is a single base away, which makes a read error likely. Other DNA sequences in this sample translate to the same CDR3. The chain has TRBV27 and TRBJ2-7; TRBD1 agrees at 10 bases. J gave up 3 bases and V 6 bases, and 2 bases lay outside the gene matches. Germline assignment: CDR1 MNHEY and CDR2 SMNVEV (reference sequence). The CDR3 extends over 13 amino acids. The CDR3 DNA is TGTGCCAGCAGCCGGACAGGGGGCTACGAGCAGTACTTC. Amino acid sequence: CASSRTGGYEQYF.

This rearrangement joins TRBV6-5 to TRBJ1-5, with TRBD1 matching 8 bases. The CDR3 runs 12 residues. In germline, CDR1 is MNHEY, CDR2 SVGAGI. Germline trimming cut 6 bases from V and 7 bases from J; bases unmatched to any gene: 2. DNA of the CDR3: TGTGCCAGCAGCGGACAGGGACAGCCCCAGCATTTT. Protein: CASSGQGQPQHF.

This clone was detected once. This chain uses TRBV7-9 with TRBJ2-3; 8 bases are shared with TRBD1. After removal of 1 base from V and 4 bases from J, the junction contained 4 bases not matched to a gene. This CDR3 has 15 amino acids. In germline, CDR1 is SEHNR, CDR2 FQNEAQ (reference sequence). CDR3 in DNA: TGTGCCAGCAGCTTAGGGACAGGGCCCCCAGATACGCAGTATTTT. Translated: CASSLGTGPPDTQYF.